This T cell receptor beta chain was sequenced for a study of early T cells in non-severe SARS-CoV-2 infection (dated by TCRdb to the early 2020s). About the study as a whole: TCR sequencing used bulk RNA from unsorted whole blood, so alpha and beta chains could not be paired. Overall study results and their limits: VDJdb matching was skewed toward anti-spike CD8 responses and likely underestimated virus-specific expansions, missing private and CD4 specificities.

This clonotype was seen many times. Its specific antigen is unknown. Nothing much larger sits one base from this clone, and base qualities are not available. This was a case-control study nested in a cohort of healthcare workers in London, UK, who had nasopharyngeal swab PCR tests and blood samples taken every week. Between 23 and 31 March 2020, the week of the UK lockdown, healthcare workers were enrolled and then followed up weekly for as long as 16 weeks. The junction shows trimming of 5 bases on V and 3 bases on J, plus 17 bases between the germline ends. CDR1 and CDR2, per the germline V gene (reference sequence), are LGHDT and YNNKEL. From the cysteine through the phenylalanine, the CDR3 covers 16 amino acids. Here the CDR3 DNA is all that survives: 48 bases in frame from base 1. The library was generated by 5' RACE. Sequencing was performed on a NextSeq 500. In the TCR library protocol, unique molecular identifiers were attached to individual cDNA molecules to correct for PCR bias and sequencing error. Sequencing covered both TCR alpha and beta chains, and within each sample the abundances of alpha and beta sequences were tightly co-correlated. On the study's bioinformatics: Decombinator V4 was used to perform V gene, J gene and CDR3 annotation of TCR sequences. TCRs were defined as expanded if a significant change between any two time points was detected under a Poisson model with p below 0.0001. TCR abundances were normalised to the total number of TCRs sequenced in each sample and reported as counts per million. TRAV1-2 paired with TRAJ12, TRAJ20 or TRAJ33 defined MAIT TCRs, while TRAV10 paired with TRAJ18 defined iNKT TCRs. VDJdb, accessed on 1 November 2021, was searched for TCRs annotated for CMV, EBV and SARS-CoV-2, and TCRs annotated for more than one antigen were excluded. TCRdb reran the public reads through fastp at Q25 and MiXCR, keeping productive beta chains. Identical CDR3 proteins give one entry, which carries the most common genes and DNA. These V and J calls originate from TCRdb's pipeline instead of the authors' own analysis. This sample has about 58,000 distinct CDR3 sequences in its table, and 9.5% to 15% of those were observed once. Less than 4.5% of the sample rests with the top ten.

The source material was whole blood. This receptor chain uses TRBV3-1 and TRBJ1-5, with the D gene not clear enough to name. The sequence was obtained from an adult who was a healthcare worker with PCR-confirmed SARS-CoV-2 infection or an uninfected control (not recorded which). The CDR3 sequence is CASSASQLGNNQPQHF. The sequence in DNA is TGTGCCAGCAGCGCTAGCCAGTTGGGGAACAATCAGCCCCAGCATTTT.